The rows below give T cell receptor beta chains drawn from one sample of a study of T cells in Graves' hyperthyroidism and ophthalmopathy. One entry per CDR3 protein, called by TCRdb with MiXCR from the multiplex PCR reads. The sample has about 640,000 distinct CDR3 sequences, around 21% seen once. Material: blood. These receptors came from a man aged 30-40 years with Graves' ophthalmopathy. Both conserved end residues are part of each CDR3. D genes are given only for firm matches. Clone size is not always given. Where it is, it says once, few, many or a class for expanded clones.

V: TRBV7-8
J: TRBJ2-7
D: .
size: many
DNA: TGTGCCAGCAGCTTAGGTCCTTCCGGCTCCTACGAGCAGTACTTC
CDR3: CASSLGPSGSYEQYF

V: TRBV5-1
J: TRBJ2-3
D: .
size: .
DNA: TGCGCCAGCAGCTTGGCCCGTAGCGCCTACACAGATACGCAGTATTTT
CDR3: CASSLARSAYTDTQYF

V: TRBV12-3/TRBV12-4
J: TRBJ1-2
D: TRBD1
size: .
DNA: TGTGCCAGCAGTTCAACCGGGACAGGGGGCAATGGCTACACCTTC
CDR3: CASSSTGTGGNGYTF

V: TRBV15
J: TRBJ2-7
D: .
size: few
DNA: TGTGCCACCAGCAGAGGAGGGGTGGACTACGAGCAGTACTTC
CDR3: CATSRGGVDYEQYF

V: TRBV12-5
J: TRBJ2-7
D: TRBD2
size: .
DNA: TGTGCTAGTGGTTTGGGAATCAGCGGGAGCGACGAGCAGTACTTC
CDR3: CASGLGISGSDEQYF

V: TRBV7-2
J: TRBJ2-3
D: TRBD2
size: many
DNA: TGTGCCAGCAGCCCTTCTAGTGGTAGCGGGAGTTTCTGGGATACGCAGTATTTT
CDR3: CASSPSSGSGSFWDTQYF

V: TRBV30
J: TRBJ2-4
D: TRBD1
size: few
DNA: TGTGCCTGGAGTGTGGGACAGCGAGTAGCCAAAAACATTCAGTACTTC
CDR3: CAWSVGQRVAKNIQYF

V: TRBV19
J: TRBJ2-3
D: .
size: .
DNA: TGTGCCGTAGGGCCCAGCACAGATACGCAGTATTTT
CDR3: CAVGPSTDTQYF

V: TRBV2
J: TRBJ1-5
D: TRBD1
size: few
DNA: TGTGCCAGCAGTGCCCGGGACAGGGAATTGCAGCCCCAGCATTTT
CDR3: CASSARDRELQPQHF

V: TRBV7-8
J: TRBJ2-3
D: .
size: .
DNA: TGTGCCAGCAGCGCCTGGACTCGGACAACTAGCACAGATACGCAGTATTTT
CDR3: CASSAWTRTTSTDTQYF

V: TRBV7-3
J: TRBJ2-7
D: .
size: many
DNA: TGTGCCAGCAGCGCGGCGGGCCCTAGCTCCGAGCAGTACTTC
CDR3: CASSAAGPSSEQYF

V: TRBV12-3/TRBV12-4
J: TRBJ2-7
D: TRBD2
size: many
DNA: TGTGCCAGCAGAGGACTAGCGGGAGTTCCCTCCTCCTACGAGCAGTACTTC
CDR3: CASRGLAGVPSSYEQYF

V: TRBV9
J: TRBJ2-6
D: .
size: .
DNA: TGTGCCAGCAGTTCGGGGCATTCTGGGGCCAACGTCCTGACTTTC
CDR3: CASSSGHSGANVLTF

V: TRBV19
J: TRBJ2-7
D: .
size: .
DNA: TGTGCCAGTAGTTACCGACAGGATTATGCCTACGAGCAGTACTTC
CDR3: CASSYRQDYAYEQYF

V: TRBV5-6
J: TRBJ2-1
D: TRBD2
size: .
DNA: TGTGCCAGCAGGGATTCCGGGGGGACTAGCGGGAGTTACAATGAGCAGTTCTTC
CDR3: CASRDSGGTSGSYNEQFF

V: TRBV19
J: TRBJ2-2
D: .
size: .
DNA: TGTGCCAGTAGTATCGGGGGAACTACGAACACCGGGGAGCTGTTTTTT
CDR3: CASSIGGTTNTGELFF

V: TRBV5-4
J: TRBJ2-5
D: TRBD1
size: .
DNA: TGTGCCAGCAGCTTGTTCGTCACAGGGGGCGAGGGCCAAGAGACCCAGTACTTC
CDR3: CASSLFVTGGEGQETQYF

V: TRBV7-9
J: TRBJ2-1
D: .
size: .
DNA: TGTGCCAGCAGCTTGGTGCCAGTTACGATTAATGAGCAGTTCTTC
CDR3: CASSLVPVTINEQFF

V: TRBV11-3
J: TRBJ2-7
D: TRBD1
size: few
DNA: TGTGCCAGCAGCTCGCAGATCACCTGGGACAGGGTTTCCTACGAGCAGTACTTC
CDR3: CASSSQITWDRVSYEQYF

V: TRBV28
J: TRBJ2-2
D: .
size: few
DNA: TGTGCCAGCAGTTTTTTTTATACCGGGGAGCTGTTTTTT
CDR3: CASSFFYTGELFF

V: TRBV5-1
J: TRBJ2-5
D: TRBD1
size: .
DNA: TGCGCCAGCAGCTCTGCCGGGACAGGGAGGGAGACCCAGTACTTC
CDR3: CASSSAGTGRETQYF

V: TRBV18
J: TRBJ2-1
D: .
size: few
DNA: TGTGCCAGCCAGAGCAGGGACCATGAGCAGTTCTTC
CDR3: CASQSRDHEQFF

V: TRBV27
J: TRBJ2-7
D: TRBD2
size: many
DNA: TGTGCCAGCAGTTTAAGGGCGGGAGGACCCTACGAGCAGTACTTC
CDR3: CASSLRAGGPYEQYF

V: TRBV10-1
J: TRBJ1-1
D: TRBD1
size: few
DNA: TGCGCCAGCAGTGAGTCGGCCCAGGGGGGGACTGAAGCTTTCTTT
CDR3: CASSESAQGGTEAFF

V: TRBV6-2/TRBV6-3
J: TRBJ2-5
D: .
size: many
DNA: TGTGCCAGCAGTTACTTCCCCGGGACGCGCCCGAGGGAGACCCAGTACTTC
CDR3: CASSYFPGTRPRETQYF

V: TRBV4-1
J: TRBJ1-2
D: .
size: .
DNA: TGCGCCAGCAGCCAAGATCTTGCAGGGCTTAACTATGGCTACACCTTC
CDR3: CASSQDLAGLNYGYTF